A single T cell receptor beta chain is shown here with its context. Its antigen remains unidentified. The CDR3 loop spans 17 amino acids. In germline, CDR1 is KGHDR, CDR2 SFDVKD. The record originates from a study of CXCR3-negative and CXCR3-positive naive CD8 T cells. Points from the study as a whole: TRB CDR3s were more hydrophobic in CXCR3-positive than in CXCR3-negative naive cells.

Libraries were UMI-labeled 5' RACE TRB cDNA. TCRdb re-called the 5' RACE reads and catalogs CDR3 proteins one per entry, DNA excluded. The sample has about 120,000 distinct CDR3 sequences. Sequences were obtained from naive CXCR3+ CD8+ T cells from blood. Documented subset: CD45RO-CCR7+CD27+CD95- naive CD8+ T cells expressing CXCR3 (TNR3+). This clonotype originated in a human donor in good health. Some clones in this sample may be carry-over from other donors' samples. The chain recombines TRBV24-1 with TRBJ2-7; TCRdb's D call of TRBD1 is untestable without DNA. This CDR3 reads CATSDSGVLGDPYEQYF.